The 24 T cell receptor beta chains below were found in one sample sequenced in a study of cytomegalovirus exposure and HLA in healthy donors. The PCR ran on 60 Vbeta and 13 Jbeta primers. Assay used: immunoSEQ multiplex PCR; TCRdb lists only in-frame clones, some missing. The sample has tens of thousands of clones. Sequences were obtained from PBMCs. These receptor sequences come from a male donor in good health and CMV-seropositive.

CDR3 coding DNA: TGTGCCAGCTCAGAAACCGGGACTAGCAATGAGCAGTTCTTC. Translating gives CASSETGTSNEQFF. The chain has TRBV18 and TRBJ2-1; TRBD2 matches at 8 bases. The CDR3 totals 14 residues. Trimming took 5 bases from V and 6 from J; bases not matched to a gene: 6. The germline gives CDR1 KGHSH, CDR2 LQKENI.

Notes on this clone: An end of the junction does not agree with germline; a read error may underlie this. This chain joins TRBV30 and TRBJ1-3; possibly TRBD1 for D (5 bases). The V gene's germline CDR1 is GTSNPN and CDR2 SVGIG (reference sequence). The CDR3 is 15 amino acids. CDR3 DNA sequence: TGTGCCGGGAGTCGGGACTCAGCCTCTGGAAACACCATATATTTT. The encoded protein is CAGSRDSASGNTIYF.

The V gene is TRBV11-2, the J gene TRBJ1-1; no firm D call. V was cut by 2 bases and J by 8 bases, with 18 bases left in between. The germline CDR1 and CDR2 sequences are SGHAT and FQNNGV. There are 15 residues in the CDR3. The CDR3 coding sequence is TGTGCCAGCAGCTTATCCCGAGTAGTTTCCGGGGAAGCTTTCTTT. As protein: CASSLSRVVSGEAFF.

The chain recombines TRBV19 with TRBJ2-2, with D maybe TRBD2 (6 bases). The V and J ends lost 3 bases and 2 bases respectively, with 16 bases between them. This CDR3 contains 17 residues. Germline CDR1 is LNHDA and CDR2 is SQIVND (reference sequence). CDR3 sequence reads: CASSIGGAIINTGELFF. CDR3 DNA sequence: TGTGCCAGTAGTATTGGAGGGGCGATAATTAACACCGGGGAGCTGTTTTTT.

The chain couples TRBV30 to TRBJ2-1, with TRBD2 identical over 14 bases. V was pared by 5 bases and J by 9 bases, with 6 bases of the junction left unmatched. The CDR3 has 14 amino acids. The germline V gene has CDR1 GTSNPN and CDR2 SVGIG (reference sequence). The CDR3 region has the DNA TGTGCCTGGGGACTAGCGGGAGGTCTCGGTGAGCAGTTCTTC. Amino acid sequence: CAWGLAGGLGEQFF. Complete variable domain (other parts from reference TRBV30 and TRBJ2-1): SQTIHQWPATLVQPVGSPLSLECTVEGTSNPNLYWYRQAAGRGLQLLFYSVGIGQISSEVPQNLSASRPQDRQFILSSKKLLLSDSGFYLCAWGLAGGLGEQFFGPGTRLTVL.

This chain links TRBV4-1 with TRBJ2-5; 12 positions match TRBD2. The germline CDR1 and CDR2 sequences are MGHRA and YSYEKL. V shed 3 bases, J shed 5 bases, and the junction held 10 bases outside the gene matches. The CDR3 loop spans 17 amino acids. CDR3 nucleotide sequence: TGCGCCAGCAGCCAGGACTTGCTAGCGGGAGGGGACGAGACCCAGTACTTC. Protein product: CASSQDLLAGGDETQYF.

The V gene is TRBV4-3, the J gene TRBJ2-1; 11 nucleotides agree with TRBD2. With V trimmed by 1 base and J by 8 bases, 16 bases remained unmatched. Germline V lookup: CDR1 LGHNA, CDR2 YSLEER. The length of the CDR3 is 19 residues. The chain's CDR3 is CASSQGGVLAGGTRDEQFF. The CDR3, as DNA: TGCGCCAGCAGCCAAGGGGGGGTCTTAGCGGGAGGGACTAGGGATGAGCAGTTCTTC.

V is TRBV7-2 and J is TRBJ2-6; no reliable D call. In germline, CDR1 is SGHTA, CDR2 FQGNSA. V shed 5 bases and J shed 4 bases, with 9 bases lying between them. This CDR3 is built from 14 residues. This CDR3 reads CASSARWGANVLTF. The CDR3 nucleotides read TGTGCCAGCAGCGCCAGGTGGGGGGCCAACGTCCTGACTTTC.

The chain uses TRBV14 and TRBJ1-4; TRBD1 aligns across 7 bases. CDR1 is SGHDN, CDR2 FVKESK, per germline. The CDR3 runs to 16 residues. V shed 3 bases, J shed 4 bases, and the junction held 8 bases outside the gene matches. The CDR3 loop reads CASSQDSGGSNEKLFF. CDR3 coding DNA: TGTGCCAGCAGCCAGGACTCAGGGGGAAGTAATGAAAAACTGTTTTTT.

This clone is called medium-sized based on its frequency. V and J are TRBV9 and TRBJ1-1; weak D call: TRBD1 (6 bases). V lost 0 bases and J 4 bases, leaving 13 bases between the germline ends. The CDR3 loop spans 15 amino acids. Germline CDR1 and CDR2: SGDLS and YYNGEE. The CDR3 protein is CASSVEGDTGTEAFF. CDR3 nucleotides: TGTGCCAGCAGCGTAGAGGGGGATACGGGCACTGAAGCTTTCTTT. The full variable domain, rest sourced from reference TRBV9 and TRBJ1-1, is DSGVTQTPKHLITATGQRVTLRCSPRSGDLSVYWYQQSLDQGLQFLIQYYNGEERAKGNILERFSAQQFPDLHSELNLSSLELGDSALYFCASSVEGDTGTEAFFGQGTRLTVV.

V is TRBV7-9 and J is TRBJ1-2, with D tentatively TRBD1 (6 bases). Trimming removed 5 bases from V and 6 bases from J, with 22 bases in between. Germline assignment: CDR1 SEHNR and CDR2 FQNEAQ (reference sequence). There are 16 residues in the CDR3. In nucleotides, the CDR3 is TGTGCCAGCAGCCCGACGGACAGAGATTGGCCCGATGGCTACACCTTC. Translation gives CASSPTDRDWPDGYTF. Looking up the rest from reference TRBV7-9 and TRBJ1-2 gives the full variable domain: DTGVSQNPRHKITKRGQNVTFRCDPISEHNRLYWYRQTLGQGPEFLTYFQNEAQLEKSRLLSDRFSAERPKGSFSTLEIQRTEQGDSAMYLCASSPTDRDWPDGYTFGSGTRLTVV.

The chain combines TRBV6-1 with TRBJ1-2; 10 bases fit TRBD1. The junction had 3 bases not matched to a gene; V was cut back by 1 base and J by 4 bases. From germline, CDR1 is MNHNS and CDR2 SASEGT. The CDR3 has 15 residues. Written as DNA, the CDR3 is TGTGCCAGCAGTGAAGAGACAGGGGGCGGCTATGGCTACACCTTC. As protein: CASSEETGGGYGYTF.

This chain links TRBV7-9 with TRBJ1-4; 9 bases match TRBD1. The CDR3 is made up of 15 amino acids. Germline V gene data show CDR1 as SEHNR and CDR2 as FQNEAQ (reference sequence). V lost 0 bases and J lost 8; bases outside the gene matches: 4. Written as DNA, the CDR3 is TGTGCCAGCAGCTTAGCCACGGGACAGGGAGAAAAACTGTTTTTT. Protein product: CASSLATGQGEKLFF. Combining the CDR3 with reference TRBV7-9 and TRBJ1-4 gives the whole variable domain DTGVSQNPRHKITKRGQNVTFRCDPISEHNRLYWYRQTLGQGPEFLTYFQNEAQLEKSRLLSDRFSAERPKGSFSTLEIQRTEQGDSAMYLCASSLATGQGEKLFFGSGTQLSVL.

The CDR3 loop is CASSISPRGLLYEQYF. DNA of the CDR3: TGTGCCAGTAGTATAAGTCCCAGGGGATTACTCTACGAGCAGTACTTC. The V gene is TRBV19, the J gene TRBJ2-7, with D perhaps TRBD1 (6 bases). Trimming left V 2 bases short and J 3 bases short, with 17 bases between. The CDR3 runs 16 residues. The V gene's germline CDR1 is LNHDA and CDR2 SQIVND (reference sequence). The variable domain in full, with the rest retrieved from reference TRBV19 and TRBJ2-7, is DGGITQSPKYLFRKEGQNVTLSCEQNLNHDAMYWYRQDPGQGLRLIYYSQIVNDFQKGDIAEGYSVSREKKESFPLTVTSAQKNPTAFYLCASSISPRGLLYEQYFGPGTRLTVT.

CDR3: CASSPGQGAGGYTF. The CDR3 DNA reads TGTGCCAGCAGCCCTGGACAGGGGGCGGGTGGCTACACCTTC. The V call is TRBV5-4, the J call TRBJ1-2; TRBD1 matches 11 bases. V lost 4 bases, J lost 7 bases, and 6 bases stayed unmatched. CDR1 and CDR2 from the germline V gene are SGHNT and YYREEE (reference sequence). CDR3 length: 14 residues. The complete variable domain, with remaining parts taken from reference TRBV5-4 and TRBJ1-2, reads ETGVTQSPTHLIKTRGQQVTLRCSSQSGHNTVSWYQQALGQGPQFIFQYYREEENGRGNFPPRFSGLQFPNYSSELNVNALELDDSALYLCASSPGQGAGGYTFGSGTRLTVV.

The chain uses TRBV6-1 and TRBJ2-2, with 10 positions matching TRBD2. Trimming at V came to 3 bases and at J to 6 bases, leaving 4 bases not matched to a gene. The CDR3 covers 15 residues. Per the germline V gene, CDR1 is MNHNS and CDR2 is SASEGT. In nucleotides, the CDR3 is TGTGCCAGCAGTGATACTAGCGGGACAGCCGGGGAGCTGTTTTTT. This gives the protein CASSDTSGTAGELFF.

V and J are TRBV30 and TRBJ2-4; 9 nucleotides align to TRBD2. Germline lookup yields CDR1 GTSNPN and CDR2 SVGIG (reference sequence). The CDR3 covers 14 residues. Trimming took 8 bases from V and 7 from J; bases not matched to a gene: 12. As DNA, the CDR3 is TGTGCCGCCCTTAGCGGGAGCTTCGGGAACATTCAGTACTTC. This sequence encodes CAALSGSFGNIQYF.

The V gene is TRBV7-3, the J gene TRBJ2-1; TRBD1 matches 9 bases. CDR1 and CDR2 from the germline V gene are SGHTA and FQGTGA. The CDR3 has 13 amino acids. V dropped 5 bases and J dropped 9; count of bases not matched to a gene: 5. The CDR3 bases are TGTGCCAGCAGCACCCGACAGGGGGGTGAGCAGTTCTTC. Translation gives CASSTRQGGEQFF.

J is TRBJ2-6 and V is TRBV19, with unresolved D. The CDR3 is 16 residues long. The V gene lost 5 bases and the J gene lost 4 bases, with 15 bases spanning the gap. CDR1 and CDR2 (germline): LNHDA, SQIVND (reference sequence). The CDR3 DNA sequence: TGTGCCAGTAGTGCTCTAGTTCTAGGAGGGGCCAACGTCCTGACTTTC. Amino acids: CASSALVLGGANVLTF.

The chain carries TRBV29-1 and TRBJ2-1, with 7 bases lining up with TRBD1. Trimming removed 2 bases from V and 2 bases from J; junction bases left unmatched: 9. This CDR3 region has 16 residues. Germline V gene sequence: CDR1 SQVTM, CDR2 ANQGSEA. CDR3 in amino acids: CSVEFPEDRPYNEQFF. In DNA form, the CDR3 reads TGCAGCGTTGAATTCCCTGAGGACAGGCCCTACAATGAGCAGTTCTTC.

Notes on this clone: Its ends do not fully match the called genes, so a read error is possible. The J gene is TRBJ2-5, the V gene TRBV7-7; weak D call: TRBD2 (6 bases). There are 15 residues in the CDR3. Germline lookup yields CDR1 SSHAT and CDR2 FNYEAQ (reference sequence). CDR3 protein: CASSYQTGVQETQYF. In DNA, the CDR3 is TGTGCTAGCAGCTATCAGACGGGGGTCCAAGAGACCCAGTACTTC.

The chain links TRBV28 to TRBJ1-4; TRBD1 matches 9 bases. The CDR3 runs 16 residues. After removal of 5 bases from V and 8 bases from J, the junction contained 12 bases not matched to a gene. The germline CDR1 and CDR2 sequences are MDHEN and SYDVKM. CDR3 sequence (DNA): TGTGCCAGCAGTGGATCAACACAGGGGGCGAGAGAAAAACTGTTTTTT. This sequence encodes CASSGSTQGAREKLFF.

This chain joins TRBV30 and TRBJ2-5; D ambiguous. Trimming removed 1 base at V and 5 bases at J, with 5 bases between. This CDR3 is built from 11 residues. Per the germline V gene, CDR1 is GTSNPN and CDR2 is SVGIG (reference sequence). In DNA form, the CDR3 reads TGTGCCTGGAGTGCCGGGGAGACCCAGTACTTC. This encodes CAWSAGETQYF.

The chain combines TRBV30 with TRBJ1-2; D remains ambiguous. CDR3 length: 11 residues. Germline CDR1 reads GTSNPN; CDR2 reads SVGIG (reference sequence). V shed 5 bases and J shed 7 bases, with 11 bases lying between them. The CDR3 DNA is TGTGCCTGGGGCGGGAGGAGTGGCTACACCTTC. It specifies CAWGGRSGYTF.